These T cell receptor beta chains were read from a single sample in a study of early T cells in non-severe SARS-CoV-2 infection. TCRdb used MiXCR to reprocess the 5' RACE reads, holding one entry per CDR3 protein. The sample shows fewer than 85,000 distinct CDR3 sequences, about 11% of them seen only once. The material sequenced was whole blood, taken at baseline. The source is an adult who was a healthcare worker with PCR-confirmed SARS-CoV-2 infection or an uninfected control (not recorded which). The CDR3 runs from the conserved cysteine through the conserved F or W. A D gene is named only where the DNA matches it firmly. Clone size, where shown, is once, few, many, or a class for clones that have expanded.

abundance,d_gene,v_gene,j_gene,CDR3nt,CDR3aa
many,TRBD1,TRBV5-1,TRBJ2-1,TGCGCCAGCACCCCGGGACAGGGGAGGGACAATGAGCAGTTCTTC,CASTPGQGRDNEQFF
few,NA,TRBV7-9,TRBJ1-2,TGTGCCAGCAGCACCCAGGGTCCCTATGGCTACACCTTC,CASSTQGPYGYTF
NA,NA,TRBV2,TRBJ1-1,TGTGCCAGCAGAGGACGTTTGAACACTGAAGCTTTCTTT,CASRGRLNTEAFF
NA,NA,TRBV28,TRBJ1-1,TGTGCCAGCGGGATCGGGATGAACACTGAAGCTTTCTTT,CASGIGMNTEAFF
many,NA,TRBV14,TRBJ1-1,TGTGCCAGCAGCTCAGAGACAAAATGGCCGACACCCACTGAAGCTTTCTTT,CASSSETKWPTPTEAFF
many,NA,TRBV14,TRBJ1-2,TGTGCCAGCAGCCAAGGAGGCAGTTCTAACTATGGCTACACCTTC,CASSQGGSSNYGYTF
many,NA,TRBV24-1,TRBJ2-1,TGTGCCACCAGTGATTTTCGGGATGAGCAGTTCTTC,CATSDFRDEQFF
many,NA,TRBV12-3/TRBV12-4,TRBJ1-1,TGTGCCAGCAGTTTGGTTCTCGGATTGAACACTGAAGCTTTCTTT,CASSLVLGLNTEAFF
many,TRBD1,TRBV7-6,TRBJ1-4,TGTGCCAGCAGCCCAGGGGTCATGGGACAGCATAATGAAAAACTGTTTTTT,CASSPGVMGQHNEKLFF
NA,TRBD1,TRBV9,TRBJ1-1,TGTGCCAGCAGCCTACAGACAGGGGTCGGCACTGAAGCTTTCTTT,CASSLQTGVGTEAFF
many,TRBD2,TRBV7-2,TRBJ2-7,TGTGCCAGCAGCTTGGTCCCGAGCGGGGGTTACTACGAGCAGTACTTC,CASSLVPSGGYYEQYF
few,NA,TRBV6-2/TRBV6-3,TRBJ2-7,TGTGCCAGCAGTTACGGGACCTCCTACGAGCAGTACTTC,CASSYGTSYEQYF
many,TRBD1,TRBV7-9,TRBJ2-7,TGTGCCAGCAGCCCGACAGGGCACGAGCAGTACTTC,CASSPTGHEQYF
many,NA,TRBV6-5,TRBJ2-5,TGTGCCAGCAAAGTCGCACAGGCAGGGACCCAGTACTTC,CASKVAQAGTQYF
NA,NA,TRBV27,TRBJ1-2,TGTGCCAGCAGCCGAAGACAGGACCACTATGGCTACACCTTC,CASSRRQDHYGYTF
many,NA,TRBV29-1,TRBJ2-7,TGCAGCGTTGGGCCTCAGGGCGGCGAGCAGTACTTC,CSVGPQGGEQYF
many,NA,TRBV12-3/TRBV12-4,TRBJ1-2,TGTGCCAGCAGACGGTTTGGTGCCCCCTATGGCTACACCTTC,CASRRFGAPYGYTF
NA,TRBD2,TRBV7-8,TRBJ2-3,TGTGCCAGCAGCATAAGACTAGCGGGTGACTCTAGCACAGATACGCAGTATTTT,CASSIRLAGDSSTDTQYF
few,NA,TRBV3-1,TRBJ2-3,TGTGCCAGCAGCCAAGGGCCCCAAGGCACAGATACGCAGTATTTT,CASSQGPQGTDTQYF
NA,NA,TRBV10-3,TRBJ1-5,TGTGCCATCAGAGCCGCCCTGGCCGACAATCAGCCCCAGCATTTT,CAIRAALADNQPQHF
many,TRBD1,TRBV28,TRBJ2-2,TGTGCCAGCACCCGACAGGGTCGCCTTCACACCGGGGAGCTGTTTTTT,CASTRQGRLHTGELFF
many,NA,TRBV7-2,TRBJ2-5,TGTGCCAGCAGCTATAGCGGAGGGGAGACCCAGTACTTC,CASSYSGGETQYF
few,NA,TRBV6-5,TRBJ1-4,TGTGCCAGCAGCCTTTCCGGGACGACTAATGAAAAACTGTTTTTT,CASSLSGTTNEKLFF
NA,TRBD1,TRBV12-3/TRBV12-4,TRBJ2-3,TGTGCCAGCAGCGGCGGACAGGGGGGGTCAGATACGCAGTATTTT,CASSGGQGGSDTQYF
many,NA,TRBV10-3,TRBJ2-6,TGTGCCATCAGTGGGACAGCCTTCTCTGGGGCCAACGTCCTGACTTTC,CAISGTAFSGANVLTF
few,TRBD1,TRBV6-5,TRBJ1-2,TGTGCCAGCAGTAGACTCAGGGGGCACAACTATGGCTACACCTTC,CASSRLRGHNYGYTF
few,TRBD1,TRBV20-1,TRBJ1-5,TGCAGTGCTGCACAGGGGATAAGCAATCAGCCCCAGCATTTT,CSAAQGISNQPQHF
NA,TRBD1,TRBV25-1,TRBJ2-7,TGTGCCAGCAGTGACGGACAGGGTACCCTCAACGAGCAGTACTTC,CASSDGQGTLNEQYF
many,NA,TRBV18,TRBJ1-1,TGTGCCAGCTCAGGAGGGAGTATGAACACTGAAGCTTTCTTT,CASSGGSMNTEAFF
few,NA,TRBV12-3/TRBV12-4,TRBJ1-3,TGTGCCAGCAGTTTAGCGCAGATAGGAAACACCATATATTTT,CASSLAQIGNTIYF
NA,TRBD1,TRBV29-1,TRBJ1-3,TGCAGCGTTGGACAGGGCGAAAACACCATATATTTT,CSVGQGENTIYF
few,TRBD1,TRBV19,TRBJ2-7,TGTGCCAGTAGTATCCGGGACAGTTCCTACGAGCAGTACTTC,CASSIRDSSYEQYF
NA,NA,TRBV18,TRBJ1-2,TGTGCCAGCTCACCGGACCCCCCCACAGGGTCGTTCTATGGCTACACCTTC,CASSPDPPTGSFYGYTF
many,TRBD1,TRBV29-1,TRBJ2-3,TGCAGCGTTGATGGACAGGCTCGGGATACGCAGTATTTT,CSVDGQARDTQYF
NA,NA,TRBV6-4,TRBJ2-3,TGTGCCAGCAGTCAAACCAGGGCAGATACGCAGTATTTT,CASSQTRADTQYF
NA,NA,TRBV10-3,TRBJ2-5,TGTGCCATCAGTGGGCAGGGAGAGACCCAGTACTTC,CAISGQGETQYF
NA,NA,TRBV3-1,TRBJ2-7,TGTGCCAGCAGCCGTACTAGCTCTGGGAACTACGAGCAGTACTTC,CASSRTSSGNYEQYF
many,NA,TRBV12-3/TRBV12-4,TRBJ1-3,TGTGCCAGCAACCGAGAGGTTGGTTCCTCTGGAAACACCATATATTTT,CASNREVGSSGNTIYF
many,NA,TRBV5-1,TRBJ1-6,TGCGCCAGCAGCCACCCCCTGGGAGGATCACCCCTCCACTTT,CASSHPLGGSPLHF
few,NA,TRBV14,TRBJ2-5,TGTGCCAGCAGCCCGACGGGGGACGGGACCCAGTACTTC,CASSPTGDGTQYF
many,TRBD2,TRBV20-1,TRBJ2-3,TGCAGTGCTAGTGTGCTAGCGGGCACAGATACGCAGTATTTT,CSASVLAGTDTQYF
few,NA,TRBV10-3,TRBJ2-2,TGTGCCACCTCTGCGCCGGGACAAGTCACCGGGGAGCTGTTTTTT,CATSAPGQVTGELFF
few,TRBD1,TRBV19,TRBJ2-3,TGTGCCAGTAGTATCCCGGGACAGGGAACAGATACGCAGTATTTT,CASSIPGQGTDTQYF